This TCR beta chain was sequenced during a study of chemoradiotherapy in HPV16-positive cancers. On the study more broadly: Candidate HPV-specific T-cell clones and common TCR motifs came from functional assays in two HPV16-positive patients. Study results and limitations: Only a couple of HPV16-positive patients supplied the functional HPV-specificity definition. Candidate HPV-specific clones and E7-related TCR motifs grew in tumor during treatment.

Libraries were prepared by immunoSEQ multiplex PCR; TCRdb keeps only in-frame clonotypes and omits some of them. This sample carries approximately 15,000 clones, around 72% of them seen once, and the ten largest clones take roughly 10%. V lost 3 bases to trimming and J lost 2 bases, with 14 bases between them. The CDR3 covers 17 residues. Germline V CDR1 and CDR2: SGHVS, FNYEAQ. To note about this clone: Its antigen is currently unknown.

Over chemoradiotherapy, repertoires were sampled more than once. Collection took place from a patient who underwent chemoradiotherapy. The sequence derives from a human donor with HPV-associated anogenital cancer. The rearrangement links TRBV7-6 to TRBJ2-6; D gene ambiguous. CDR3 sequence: CASSLVAGPTGANVLTF. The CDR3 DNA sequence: TGTGCCAGCAGCTTGGTGGCAGGCCCGACTGGGGCCAACGTCCTGACTTTC.